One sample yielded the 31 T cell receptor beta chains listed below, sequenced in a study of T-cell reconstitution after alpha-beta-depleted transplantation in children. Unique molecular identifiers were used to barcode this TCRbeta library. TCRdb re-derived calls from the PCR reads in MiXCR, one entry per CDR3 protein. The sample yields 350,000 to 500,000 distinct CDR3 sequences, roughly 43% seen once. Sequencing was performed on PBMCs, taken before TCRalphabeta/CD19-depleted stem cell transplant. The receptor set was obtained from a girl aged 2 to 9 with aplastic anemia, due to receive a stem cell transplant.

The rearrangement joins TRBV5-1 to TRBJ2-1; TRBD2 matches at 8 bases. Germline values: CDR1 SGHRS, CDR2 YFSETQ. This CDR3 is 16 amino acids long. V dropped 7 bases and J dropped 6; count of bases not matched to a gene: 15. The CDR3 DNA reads TGCGCCAGCTCCCGCGGCAGGGCTAGCGGGTTCAATGAGCAGTTCTTC. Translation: CASSRGRASGFNEQFF.

The CDR3 region is CASSPYGSPDTQYF. DNA of the CDR3: TGTGCCAGCAGCCCCTACGGGAGCCCAGATACGCAGTATTTT. This sequence joins TRBV6-1 and TRBJ2-3, with D possibly matching TRBD2 (6 bases). The CDR3 runs to 14 residues. Per germline, CDR1 MNHNS and CDR2 SASEGT. V was clipped by 6 bases and J by 4 bases, with 14 bases between them.

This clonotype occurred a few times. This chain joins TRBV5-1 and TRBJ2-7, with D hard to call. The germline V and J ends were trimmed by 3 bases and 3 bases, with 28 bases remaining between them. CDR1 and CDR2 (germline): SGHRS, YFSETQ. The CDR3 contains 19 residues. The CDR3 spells CASSYSGWAPPHLVYEQYF. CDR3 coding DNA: TGCGCCAGCAGCTATAGTGGATGGGCCCCTCCGCACCTTGTCTACGAGCAGTACTTC.

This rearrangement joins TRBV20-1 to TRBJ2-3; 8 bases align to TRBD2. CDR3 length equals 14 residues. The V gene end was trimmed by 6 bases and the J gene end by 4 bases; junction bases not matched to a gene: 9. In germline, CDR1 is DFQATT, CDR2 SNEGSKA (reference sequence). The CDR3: CSAGRELAADTQYF. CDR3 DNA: TGCAGTGCAGGCAGGGAACTAGCGGCAGATACGCAGTATTTT.

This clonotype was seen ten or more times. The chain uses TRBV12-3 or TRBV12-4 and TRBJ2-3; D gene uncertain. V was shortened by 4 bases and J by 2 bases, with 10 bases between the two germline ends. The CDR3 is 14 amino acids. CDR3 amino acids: CASSSDRPTDTQYF. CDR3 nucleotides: TGTGCCAGCAGTTCGGACCGGCCCACAGATACGCAGTATTTT.

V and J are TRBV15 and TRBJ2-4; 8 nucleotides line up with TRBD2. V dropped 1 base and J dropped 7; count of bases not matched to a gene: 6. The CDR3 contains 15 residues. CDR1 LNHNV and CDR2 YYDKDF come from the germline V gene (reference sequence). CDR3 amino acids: CATSRGVAGLNIQYF. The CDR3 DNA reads TGTGCCACCAGCAGAGGGGTAGCGGGACTCAACATTCAGTACTTC.

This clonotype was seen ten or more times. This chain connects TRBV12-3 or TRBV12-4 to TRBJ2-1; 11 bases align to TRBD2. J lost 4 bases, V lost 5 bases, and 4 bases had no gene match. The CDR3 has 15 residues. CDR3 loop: CASSRLAGQYNEQFF. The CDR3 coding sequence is TGTGCCAGCAGTCGACTAGCGGGGCAATACAATGAGCAGTTCTTC.

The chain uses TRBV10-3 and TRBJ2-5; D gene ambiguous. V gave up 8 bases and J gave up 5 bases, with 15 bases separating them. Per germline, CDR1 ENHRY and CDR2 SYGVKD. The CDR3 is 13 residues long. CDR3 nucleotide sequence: TGTGCCATCGGCGGTCGGCCCGGGGAGACCCAGTACTTC. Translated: CAIGGRPGETQYF.

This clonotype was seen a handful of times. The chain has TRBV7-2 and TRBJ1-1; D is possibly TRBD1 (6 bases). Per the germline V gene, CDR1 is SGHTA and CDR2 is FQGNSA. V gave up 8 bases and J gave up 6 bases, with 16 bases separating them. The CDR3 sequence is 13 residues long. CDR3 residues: CASLEQGSPEAFF. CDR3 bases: TGTGCCAGCTTAGAGCAGGGGTCCCCTGAAGCTTTCTTT.

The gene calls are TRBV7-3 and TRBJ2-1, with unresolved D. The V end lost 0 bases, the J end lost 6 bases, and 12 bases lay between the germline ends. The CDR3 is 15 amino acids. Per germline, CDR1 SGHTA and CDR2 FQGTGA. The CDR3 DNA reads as TGTGCCAGCAGCTTAACCGGAGTAGGCTCCAATGAGCAGTTCTTC. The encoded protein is CASSLTGVGSNEQFF.

The CDR3 loop reads CASSLEPQGSYEQYF. CDR3 bases: TGTGCCAGCAGCTTAGAACCCCAAGGGTCCTACGAGCAGTACTTC. This chain connects TRBV7-2 to TRBJ2-7; D gene ambiguous. The germline V gene has CDR1 SGHTA and CDR2 FQGNSA. With 1 base removed from V and 1 base from J, the gap between germline ends came to 11 bases. The length of the CDR3 is 15 residues.

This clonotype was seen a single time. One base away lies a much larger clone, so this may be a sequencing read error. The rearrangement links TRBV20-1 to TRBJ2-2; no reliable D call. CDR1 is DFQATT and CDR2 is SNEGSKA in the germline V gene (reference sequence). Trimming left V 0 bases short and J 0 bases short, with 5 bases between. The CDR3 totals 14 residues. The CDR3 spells CSARERPNTGELFF. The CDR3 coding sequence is TGCAGTGCTAGAGAACGTCCGAACACCGGGGAGCTGTTTTTT.

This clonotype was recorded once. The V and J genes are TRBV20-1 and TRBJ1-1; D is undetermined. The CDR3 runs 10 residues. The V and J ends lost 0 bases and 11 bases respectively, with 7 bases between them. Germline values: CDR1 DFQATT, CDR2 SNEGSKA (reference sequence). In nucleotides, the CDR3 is TGCAGTGCTAGAGACAGGAGGGCTTTCTTT. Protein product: CSARDRRAFF.

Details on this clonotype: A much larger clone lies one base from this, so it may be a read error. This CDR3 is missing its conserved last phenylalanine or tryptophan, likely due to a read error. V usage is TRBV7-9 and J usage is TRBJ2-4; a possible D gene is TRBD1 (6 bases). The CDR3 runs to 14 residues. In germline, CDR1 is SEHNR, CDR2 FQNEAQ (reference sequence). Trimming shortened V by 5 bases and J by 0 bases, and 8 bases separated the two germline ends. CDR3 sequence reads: CASSLQGAKNIQYL. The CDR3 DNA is TGTGCCAGCAGCCTACAGGGAGCCAAAAACATTCAGTACCTC.

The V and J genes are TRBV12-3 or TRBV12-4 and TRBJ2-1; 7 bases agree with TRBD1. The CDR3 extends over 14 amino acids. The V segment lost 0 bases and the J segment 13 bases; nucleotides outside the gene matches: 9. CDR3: CASSLAKGAAIQFF. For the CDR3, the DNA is TGTGCCAGCAGTTTAGCCAAGGGGGCAGCCATACAGTTCTTC.

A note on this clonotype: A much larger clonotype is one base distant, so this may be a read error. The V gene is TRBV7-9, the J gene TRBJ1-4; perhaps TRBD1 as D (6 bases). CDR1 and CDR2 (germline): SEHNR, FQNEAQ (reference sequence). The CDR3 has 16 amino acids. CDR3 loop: CSSSLEVTGRNEKLFF. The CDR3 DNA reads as TGTTCCAGCAGCTTAGAGGTGACAGGCCGAAATGAAAAACTGTTTTTT.

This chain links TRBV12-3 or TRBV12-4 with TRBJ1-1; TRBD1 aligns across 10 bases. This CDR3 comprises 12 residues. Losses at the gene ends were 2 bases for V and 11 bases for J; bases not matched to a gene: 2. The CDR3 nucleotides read TGTGCCAGCAGTTTACCGGGACAGGGGGCTTTCTTT. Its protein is CASSLPGQGAFF.

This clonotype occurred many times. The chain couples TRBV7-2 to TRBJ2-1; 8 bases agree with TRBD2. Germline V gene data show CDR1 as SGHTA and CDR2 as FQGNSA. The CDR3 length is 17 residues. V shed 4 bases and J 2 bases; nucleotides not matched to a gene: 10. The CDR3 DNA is TGTGCCAGCAGCTCGTCCCTTAGCGGGATAACCTACAATGAGCAGTTCTTC. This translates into CASSSSLSGITYNEQFF.

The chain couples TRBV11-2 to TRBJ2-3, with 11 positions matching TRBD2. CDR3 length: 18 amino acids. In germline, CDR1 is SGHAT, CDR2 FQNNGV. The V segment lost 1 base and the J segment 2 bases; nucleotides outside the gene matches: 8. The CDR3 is CASSLALGLADLTDTQYF. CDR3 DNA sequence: TGTGCCAGCAGCTTAGCTCTGGGACTAGCGGACCTCACAGATACGCAGTATTTT.

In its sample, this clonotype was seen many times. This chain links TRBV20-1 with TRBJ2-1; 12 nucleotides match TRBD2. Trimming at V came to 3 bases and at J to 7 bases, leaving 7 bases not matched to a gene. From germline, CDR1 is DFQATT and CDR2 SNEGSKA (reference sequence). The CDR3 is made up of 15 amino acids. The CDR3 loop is CSASNLAGGQNEQFF. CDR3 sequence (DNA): TGCAGTGCTAGCAACCTAGCGGGAGGGCAAAATGAGCAGTTCTTC.

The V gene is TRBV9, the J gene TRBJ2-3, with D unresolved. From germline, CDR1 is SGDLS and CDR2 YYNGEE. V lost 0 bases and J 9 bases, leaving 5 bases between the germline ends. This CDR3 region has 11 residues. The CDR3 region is CASSVGRTQYF. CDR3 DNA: TGTGCCAGCAGCGTAGGACGAACGCAGTATTTT.

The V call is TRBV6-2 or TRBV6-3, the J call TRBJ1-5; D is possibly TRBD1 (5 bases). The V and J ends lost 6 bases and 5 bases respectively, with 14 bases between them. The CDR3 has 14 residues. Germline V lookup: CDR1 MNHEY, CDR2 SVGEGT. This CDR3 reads CASRGGTADQPQHF. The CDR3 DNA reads TGTGCCAGCAGAGGCGGGACGGCGGATCAGCCCCAGCATTTT.

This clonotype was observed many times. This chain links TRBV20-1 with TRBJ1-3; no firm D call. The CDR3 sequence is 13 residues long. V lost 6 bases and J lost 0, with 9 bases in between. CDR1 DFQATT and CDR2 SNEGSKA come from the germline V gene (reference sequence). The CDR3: CSARPISGNTIYF. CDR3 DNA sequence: TGCAGTGCCCGCCCGATCTCTGGAAACACCATATATTTT.

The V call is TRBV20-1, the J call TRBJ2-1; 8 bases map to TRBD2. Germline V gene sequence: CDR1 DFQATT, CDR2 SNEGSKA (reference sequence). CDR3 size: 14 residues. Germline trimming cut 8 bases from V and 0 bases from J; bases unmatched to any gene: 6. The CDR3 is CSTPGLDSYNEQFF. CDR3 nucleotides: TGCAGTACACCGGGACTAGACTCCTACAATGAGCAGTTCTTC.

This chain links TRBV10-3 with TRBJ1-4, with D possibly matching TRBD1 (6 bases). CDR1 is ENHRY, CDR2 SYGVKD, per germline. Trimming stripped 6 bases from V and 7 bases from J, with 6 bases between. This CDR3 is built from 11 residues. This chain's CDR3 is CAIRQGEKLFF. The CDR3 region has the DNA TGTGCCATCAGACAGGGTGAAAAACTGTTTTTT.

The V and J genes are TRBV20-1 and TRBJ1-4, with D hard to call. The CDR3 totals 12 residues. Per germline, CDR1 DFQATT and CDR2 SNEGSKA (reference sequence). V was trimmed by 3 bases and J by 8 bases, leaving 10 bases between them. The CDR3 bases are TGCAGTGCTAGTAGTCCAGCGGAAAAACTGTTTTTT. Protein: CSASSPAEKLFF.

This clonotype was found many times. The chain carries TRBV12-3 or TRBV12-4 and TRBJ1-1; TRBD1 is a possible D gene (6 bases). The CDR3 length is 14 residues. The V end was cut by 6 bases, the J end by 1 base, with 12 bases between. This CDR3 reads CASRATGKNTEAFF. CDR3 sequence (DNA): TGTGCCAGCAGGGCAACAGGGAAGAACACTGAAGCTTTCTTT.

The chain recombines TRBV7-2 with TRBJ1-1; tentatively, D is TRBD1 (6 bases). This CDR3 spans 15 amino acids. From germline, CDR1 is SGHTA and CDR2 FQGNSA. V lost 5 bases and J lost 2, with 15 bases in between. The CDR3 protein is CASSPGGQVNTEAFF. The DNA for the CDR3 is TGTGCCAGCAGCCCTGGGGGACAAGTTAACACTGAAGCTTTCTTT.

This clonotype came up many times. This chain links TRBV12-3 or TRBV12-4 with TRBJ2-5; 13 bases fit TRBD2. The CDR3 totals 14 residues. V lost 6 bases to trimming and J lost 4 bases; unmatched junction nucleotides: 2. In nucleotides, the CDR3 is TGTGCCAGCAGGAGACTAGCGGGAGGAGAGACCCAGTACTTC. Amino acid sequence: CASRRLAGGETQYF.

CDR3 protein: CSVGSSGISYEQYF. The CDR3 coding sequence is TGCAGCGTTGGCAGTAGCGGGATCTCCTACGAGCAGTACTTC. This chain joins TRBV29-1 and TRBJ2-7; 8 nucleotides align to TRBD2. Germline loops: CDR1 SQVTM, CDR2 ANQGSEA. CDR3 size: 14 residues. V lost 4 bases and J lost 0; bases outside the gene matches: 5.

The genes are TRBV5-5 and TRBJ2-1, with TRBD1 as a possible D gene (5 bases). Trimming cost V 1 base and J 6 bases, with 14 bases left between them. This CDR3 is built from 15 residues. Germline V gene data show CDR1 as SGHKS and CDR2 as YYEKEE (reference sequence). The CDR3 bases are TGTGCCAGCAGCTTGAGGCAGGGTAGGGCCAATGAGCAGTTCTTC. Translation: CASSLRQGRANEQFF. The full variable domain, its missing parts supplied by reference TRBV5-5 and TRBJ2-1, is DAGVTQSPTHLIKTRGQQVTLRCSPISGHKSVSWYQQVLGQGPQFIFQYYEKEERGRGNFPDRFSARQFPNYSSELNVNALLLGDSALYLCASSLRQGRANEQFFGPGTRLTVL.